The source of this T cell receptor beta chain is a study of control samples from healthy donors and cancer patients. Assay: immunoSEQ multiplex PCR; the TCRdb copy retains only in-frame clones and omits some. This repertoire shows roughly 200,000 clones, roughly 94% found once; its top ten account for about 1.4%. The ends lost 0 bases at V and 0 bases at J; junction bases unmatched: 4. The CDR3 contains 16 residues. Germline V gene sequence: CDR1 ENHRY, CDR2 SYGVKD. The rearrangement links TRBV10-3 to TRBJ1-2; TRBD1 agrees at 7 bases. Source material: blood. The TCR sequence derives from a man aged 50 to 60 in good health. CDR3 nucleotide sequence: TGTGCCATCAGTGAGTCCCAGGGGGAAGCTAACTATGGCTACACCTTC. Translating gives CAISESQGEANYGYTF.